The 3 T cell receptor beta chains listed next were all sequenced from one sample in a study of beta chain features in type 1 diabetes. Notes on the study in general: People with Type 1 diabetes carried modestly yet significantly shorter TCRB CDR3s in all four CD4+ subsets.

These receptors' targets are unknown. What was sequenced were expressed TCRB transcripts, since all of the isolated RNA had been reverse transcribed. Measured with immunoSEQ multiplex PCR; TCRdb has only the in-frame clones, and not every one. This sample has roughly 230,000 clones, with about a tenth found just once. The specimen sequenced was naive CD4+ T cells from blood. The source is a man younger than 40 with type 1 diabetes.

This clone has more than one count but fewer than ten. This chain connects TRBV7-6 to TRBJ2-5; D uncertain. Germline-derived CDR1 and CDR2 are SGHVS and FNYEAQ. Trimming left V 1 base short and J 2 bases short, with 5 bases between. The CDR3 length is 13 residues. The CDR3: CASSLVLQETQYF. The CDR3 coding sequence is TGTGCCAGCAGCTTAGTCCTACAAGAGACCCAGTACTTC. The full variable domain, in which reference TRBV7-6 and TRBJ2-5 provide the parts outside the CDR3, is GAGVSQSPRYKVTKRGQDVALRCDPISGHVSLYWYRQALGQGPEFLTYFNYEAQQDKSGLPNDRFSAERPEGSISTLTIQRTEQRDSAMYRCASSLVLQETQYFGPGTRLLVL.

This clone was counted between two and nine times. The rearrangement uses TRBV5-4 and TRBJ1-1; no definite D call. The CDR3 spans 16 residues. Germline V gene lookup returns CDR1 SGHNT and CDR2 YYREEE (reference sequence). V was pared by 2 bases and J by 2 bases, with 16 bases between. The CDR3 region has the DNA TGTGCCAGCAGCTTCGGGCCACTACGGGATAACACTGAAGCTTTCTTT. It is translated as CASSFGPLRDNTEAFF.

The chain has TRBV4-1 and TRBJ1-6; D is undetermined. In germline, CDR1 is MGHRA, CDR2 YSYEKL. Between the trimmed V and J ends, which lost 1 base and 10 bases, there was a span of 5 bases. The CDR3 consists of 12 residues. The CDR3 sequence is CASSQALSPLHF. The CDR3 DNA is TGCGCCAGCAGCCAAGCTCTATCACCCCTCCACTTT.